These T cell receptor beta chains were read from a single sample in a study of blood T cell repertoires in COVID-19. Generated by immunoSEQ multiplex PCR, the TCRdb table keeps only in-frame clones and is missing some. The data hold 350,000 to 450,000 clones, with about 88% observed a single time. Specimen: PBMCs or T cells enriched from blood (not recorded which). The receptors shown here come from a woman younger than 35 who had been exposed to COVID-19. Both conserved end residues are part of each CDR3. D genes are given only for firm matches. The size entry is marked missing in some rows and otherwise reads once, few, many or a size class.

d_gene | abundance | len | j_gene | v_gene | CDR3aa | CDR3nt
. | . | 13 | TRBJ2-7 | TRBV6-1 | CASSEGTYYEQYF | TGTGCCAGCAGTGAAGGGACTTACTACGAGCAGTACTTC
TRBD1 | . | 14 | TRBJ2-3 | TRBV19 | CASSDRGGTDTQYF | TGTGCCAGTAGCGACAGGGGCGGCACAGATACGCAGTATTTT
. | . | 16 | TRBJ2-5 | TRBV4-3 | CASSPEGGGPQETQYF | TGCGCCAGCAGCCCCGAGGGGGGGGGTCCGCAAGAGACCCAGTACTTC
. | . | 16 | TRBJ2-3 | TRBV7-9 | CASSLTGGRPTDTQYF | TGTGCCAGCAGCCTTACCGGGGGACGCCCCACAGATACGCAGTATTTT
TRBD2 | . | 15 | TRBJ2-7 | TRBV4-2 | CASSQEANSGREQYF | TGTGCCAGCAGCCAAGAGGCCAATAGCGGGAGGGAGCAGTACTTC
. | . | 12 | TRBJ1-4 | TRBV5-8 | CASSYSSGKLFF | TGTGCCAGCAGCTATTCGTCCGGGAAACTGTTTTTT
TRBD1 | . | 14 | TRBJ2-5 | TRBV10-3 | CANSDRPTQETQYF | TGTGCCAATTCGGACAGGCCGACACAAGAGACCCAGTACTTC
. | . | 12 | TRBJ1-1 | TRBV6-2/TRBV6-3 | CASSYLRTEAFF | TGTGCCAGCAGTTACTTGAGGACTGAAGCTTTCTTT
TRBD1 | few | 15 | TRBJ2-2 | TRBV7-6 | CASSLRTGDTGELFF | TGTGCCAGCAGCTTGAGGACAGGGGACACCGGGGAGCTGTTTTTT
. | . | 12 | TRBJ2-3 | TRBV11-3 | CASSLVGDTQYF | TGTGCCAGCAGCTTAGTCGGAGATACGCAGTATTTT
. | . | 14 | TRBJ1-1 | TRBV19 | CATTFTAGYTEAFF | TGTGCCACTACCTTTACGGCAGGGTACACTGAAGCTTTCTTT
. | . | 16 | TRBJ1-2 | TRBV27 | CASSQTRHPDDYGYTF | TGTGCCAGCAGCCAAACCAGACACCCCGATGATTATGGCTACACCTTC
TRBD2 | . | 18 | TRBJ2-1 | TRBV28 | CASSFSKGLGGENNEQFF | TGTGCCAGCAGTTTCTCAAAAGGTTTGGGGGGGGAAAACAATGAGCAGTTCTTC
. | . | 13 | TRBJ1-1 | TRBV7-2 | CASSSTDNTEAFF | TGTGCCAGCAGCTCGACAGATAACACTGAAGCTTTCTTT
TRBD2 | . | 14 | TRBJ2-5 | TRBV18 | CASSPTGGTETQYF | TGTGCCAGCTCACCCACCGGGGGGACAGAGACCCAGTACTTC
TRBD1 | . | 14 | TRBJ1-6 | TRBV28 | CATLGTGGNSPLHF | TGTGCCACCCTCGGGACAGGGGGTAATTCACCCCTCCACTTT
TRBD2 | . | 14 | TRBJ2-3 | TRBV27 | CASRGLGGTDTQYF | TGTGCCAGCAGGGGACTAGGGGGCACAGATACGCAGTATTTT
. | . | 17 | TRBJ2-1 | TRBV5-1 | CASSLRAGGLYDNEQFF | TGCGCCAGCAGCTTGAGGGCAGGGGGGTTATATGATAATGAGCAGTTCTTC
. | . | 15 | TRBJ2-3 | TRBV9 | CASSVEGGGSDTQYF | TGTGCCAGCAGCGTAGAGGGAGGGGGATCAGATACGCAGTATTTT
. | . | 14 | TRBJ2-7 | TRBV7-3 | CASSLMGSSYEQYF | TGTGCCAGCAGCTTAATGGGGAGCTCCTACGAGCAGTACTTC
. | . | 15 | TRBJ2-3 | TRBV5-1 | CASSLVGNSADTQYF | TGCGCCAGCAGCTTGGTCGGTAATAGCGCAGATACGCAGTATTTT
TRBD1 | . | 15 | TRBJ1-1 | TRBV7-2 | CASSERQGRFAEAFF | TGTGCCAGCAGCGAGAGACAGGGAAGGTTCGCTGAAGCTTTCTTT
. | . | 14 | TRBJ1-1 | TRBV2 | CASSDQGGDTEAFF | TGTGCCAGCAGTGACCAGGGTGGTGACACTGAAGCTTTCTTT
TRBD1 | few | 15 | TRBJ1-6 | TRBV28 | CASSLTGGSNSPLHF | TGTGCCAGCAGTCTTACAGGGGGGAGTAATTCACCCCTCCACTTT
TRBD1 | . | 14 | TRBJ1-1 | TRBV2 | CARENRGQGTEAFF | TGTGCCAGGGAAAACAGGGGTCAGGGCACTGAAGCTTTCTTT
TRBD1 | once | 17 | TRBJ1-4 | TRBV2 | CASSDGARGQGHEKLFF | TGTGCCAGCAGTGACGGGGCTAGAGGACAGGGTCATGAAAAACTGTTTTTT
TRBD2 | . | 16 | TRBJ2-3 | TRBV27 | CASSSYSGWGTDTQYF | TGTGCCAGCAGTTCCTATAGCGGGTGGGGCACAGATACGCAGTATTTT
TRBD2 | few | 15 | TRBJ2-7 | TRBV20-1 | CSASRASGSKFEQYF | TGCAGTGCTAGTAGGGCTAGCGGGAGTAAGTTCGAGCAGTACTTC
. | . | 17 | TRBJ2-6 | TRBV15 | CATSGRYRNSGANVLTF | TGTGCCACCAGCGGGCGGTACAGGAACTCTGGGGCCAACGTCCTGACTTTC
. | . | 14 | TRBJ2-7 | TRBV7-2 | CASSLASSGGEQYF | TGTGCCAGCAGCTTAGCTTCCTCAGGGGGGGAGCAGTACTTC
TRBD2 | . | 17 | TRBJ2-5 | TRBV7-9 | CASSLVGLAGSQETQYF | TGTGCCAGCAGCTTAGTAGGGCTAGCGGGATCTCAAGAGACCCAGTACTTC
TRBD2 | . | 13 | TRBJ2-7 | TRBV7-2 | CASMGGGAYEQYF | TGTGCCAGCATGGGCGGGGGAGCCTACGAGCAGTACTTC
. | . | 16 | TRBJ1-6 | TRBV28 | CASSLPARAYNSPLHF | TGTGCCAGCAGTTTACCGGCCAGGGCCTATAATTCACCCCTCCACTTT
TRBD1 | . | 16 | TRBJ1-3 | TRBV6-1 | CASSELGQGSGNTIYF | TGTGCCAGCAGTGAACTGGGACAGGGATCCGGAAACACCATATATTTT
TRBD2 | . | 15 | TRBJ2-1 | TRBV7-3 | CASSFRLAGGGEQFF | TGTGCCAGCAGCTTTAGACTAGCGGGGGGCGGTGAGCAGTTCTTC
TRBD2 | . | 18 | TRBJ2-3 | TRBV6-4 | CASSALDATRGGTDTQYF | TGTGCCAGCAGTGCCCTAGATGCGACGCGGGGGGGCACAGATACGCAGTATTTT
. | . | 12 | TRBJ2-7 | TRBV5-6 | CASSVSLYEQYF | TGTGCCAGCAGCGTGTCTCTGTACGAGCAGTACTTC
. | . | 18 | TRBJ2-3 | TRBV15 | CATSTPDSPLESTDTQYF | TGTGCCACCAGCACACCCGACAGTCCCCTGGAGAGCACAGATACGCAGTATTTT
TRBD1 | . | 16 | TRBJ1-4 | TRBV5-1 | CASSLDRGATNEKLFF | TGCGCCAGCAGCTTGGACAGGGGGGCAACTAATGAAAAACTGTTTTTT
. | . | 14 | TRBJ1-1 | TRBV3-1/TRBV3-2 | CASSQVAGSTEAFF | TGTGCCAGCAGCCAAGTGGCGGGGAGCACTGAAGCTTTCTTT
. | . | 14 | TRBJ2-3 | TRBV27 | CASSFAGSPDTQYF | TGTGCCAGCAGTTTCGCGGGAAGCCCAGATACGCAGTATTTT
TRBD2 | . | 16 | TRBJ2-2 | TRBV6-6 | CASSYGLAGNTGELFF | TGTGCCAGCAGTTACGGACTAGCGGGTAACACCGGGGAGCTGTTTTTT
. | once | 13 | TRBJ1-2 | TRBV25-1 | CASSGFSNYGYTF | TGTGCCAGCAGCGGGTTTTCTAACTATGGCTACACCTTC
. | . | 15 | TRBJ1-6 | TRBV9 | CASSVGGQTYSPLHF | TGTGCCAGCAGCGTAGGCGGGCAGACCTATTCACCCCTCCACTTT